Below, one T cell receptor (beta chain) is given with its context. This clonotype came up many times. Which antigen it targets is not known. Per-base quality was not reported, and no clone a single base away is much larger than it. Sequencer: Illumina HiSeq 1500. Using fastp at Q25 and MiXCR, TCRdb reprocessed the public reads and kept productive beta chains. CDR3 protein sequences are deduplicated, and each keeps its most common genes and DNA. The sample table records roughly 570,000 distinct CDR3 sequences; around two fifths of these occur just once. 48% of the sample belongs to the ten largest clones. The sample's treatment or condition label, in plain terms: in vitro stimulation with specific CMV peptide epitopes to enrich CMV-specific T cells. This entry comes from a study of T cell repertoires in cytomegalovirus infection (dated by TCRdb to about 2019). Regarding the research as a whole: Alongside well-studied HLA-B-restricted epitopes, the peptide stimulations were aimed at recently identified HLA-C-restricted CMV epitopes, whose presentation resists viral immunomodulation. The HLA type of each donor mattered for the analysis, because public TCR beta signatures pointed to carriage of CMV infection along with the matching HLA type. Results and caveats for the whole study, not just this receptor: The ex vivo response was dominated by HLA-C-restricted CMV-specific TCR beta clonotypes, which also provided the single most frequent clonotype in two of eight donors. Cumulative frequency of public TCR beta family members discriminated carriers of CMV infection plus the relevant HLA type in this cohort and an independent roughly 320-donor cohort.

From its cysteine to its phenylalanine, the CDR3 spans 14 amino acids. The entry retains the CDR3 DNA only, 42 bases that are in frame from base 1. The germline V gene sets CDR1 to SGHTA and CDR2 to FQGNSA. The V end gives up 6 bases and the J end 4 bases, leaving 6 bases in the junction not matched to a gene. The specimen was cultured PBMCs, collected from culture after CMV antigen stimulation. The chain uses TRBV7-2 and TRBJ1-1, with 9 central nucleotides matching TRBD1. The TCR comes from a human donor in good health (CMV status not recorded). Some clones in this sample may be carry-over from other donors' samples. The DNA sequence is TGTGCCAGCAGTCAGACGGACAGGGGCACTGAAGCTTTCTTT. Its coded protein is CASSQTDRGTEAFF.